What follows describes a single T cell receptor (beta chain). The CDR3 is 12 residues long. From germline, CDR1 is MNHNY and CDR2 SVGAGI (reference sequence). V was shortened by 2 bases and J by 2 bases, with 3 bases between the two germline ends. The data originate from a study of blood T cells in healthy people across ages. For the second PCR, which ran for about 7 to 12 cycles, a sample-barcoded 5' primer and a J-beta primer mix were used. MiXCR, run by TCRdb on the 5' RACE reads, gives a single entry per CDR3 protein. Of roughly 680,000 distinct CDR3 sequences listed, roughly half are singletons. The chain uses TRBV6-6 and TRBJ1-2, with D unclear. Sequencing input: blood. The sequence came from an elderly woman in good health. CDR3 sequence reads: CASSYENYGYTF. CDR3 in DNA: TGTGCCAGCAGTTACGAAAACTATGGCTACACCTTC.